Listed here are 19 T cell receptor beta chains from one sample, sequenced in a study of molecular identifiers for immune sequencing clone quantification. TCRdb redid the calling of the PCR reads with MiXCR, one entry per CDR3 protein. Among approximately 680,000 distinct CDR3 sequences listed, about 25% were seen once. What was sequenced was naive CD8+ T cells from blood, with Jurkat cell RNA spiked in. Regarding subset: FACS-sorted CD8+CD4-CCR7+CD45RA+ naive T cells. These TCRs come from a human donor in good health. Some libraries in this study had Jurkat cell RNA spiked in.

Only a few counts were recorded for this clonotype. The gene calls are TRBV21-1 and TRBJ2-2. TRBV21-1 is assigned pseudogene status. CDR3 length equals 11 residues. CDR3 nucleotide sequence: TGTGCCAGCGTTGGCACCGGGGAGCTGTTTTTT. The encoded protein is CASVGTGELFF.

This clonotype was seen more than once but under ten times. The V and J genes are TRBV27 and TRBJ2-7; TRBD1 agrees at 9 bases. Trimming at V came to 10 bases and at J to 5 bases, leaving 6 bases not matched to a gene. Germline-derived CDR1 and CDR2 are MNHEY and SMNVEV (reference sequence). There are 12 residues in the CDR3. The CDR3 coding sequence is TGTGCCATTTGGGACAGGGTCCACGAGCAGTACTTC. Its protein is CAIWDRVHEQYF.

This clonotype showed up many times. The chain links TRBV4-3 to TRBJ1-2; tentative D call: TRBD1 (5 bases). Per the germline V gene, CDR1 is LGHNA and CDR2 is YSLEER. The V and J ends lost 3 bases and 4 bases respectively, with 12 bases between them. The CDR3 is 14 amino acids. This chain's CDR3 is CASSHRDRLYGYTF. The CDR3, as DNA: TGCGCCAGCAGCCACCGGGACCGACTCTATGGCTACACCTTC.

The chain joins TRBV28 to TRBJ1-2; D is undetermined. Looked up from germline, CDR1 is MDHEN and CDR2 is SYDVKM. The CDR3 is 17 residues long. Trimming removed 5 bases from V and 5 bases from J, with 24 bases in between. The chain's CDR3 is CASSPNTPTDGLYGYTF. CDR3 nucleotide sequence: TGTGCCAGCAGTCCTAATACCCCCACGGACGGACTGTATGGCTACACCTTC.

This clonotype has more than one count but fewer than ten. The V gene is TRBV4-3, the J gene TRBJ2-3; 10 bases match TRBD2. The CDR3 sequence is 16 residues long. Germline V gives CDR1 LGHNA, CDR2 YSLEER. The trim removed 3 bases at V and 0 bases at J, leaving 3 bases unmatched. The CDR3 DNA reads TGCGCCAGCAGCCATAATAGCGGGGGGAGCACAGATACGCAGTATTTT. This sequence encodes CASSHNSGGSTDTQYF.

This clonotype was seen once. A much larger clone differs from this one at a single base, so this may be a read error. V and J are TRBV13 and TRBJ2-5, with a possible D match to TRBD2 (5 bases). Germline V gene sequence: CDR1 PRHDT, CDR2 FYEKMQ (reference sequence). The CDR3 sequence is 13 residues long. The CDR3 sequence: CASSLGLEEIQYF. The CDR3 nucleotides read TGTGCCAGCAGCTTAGGACTAGAAGAGATCCAGTACTTC.

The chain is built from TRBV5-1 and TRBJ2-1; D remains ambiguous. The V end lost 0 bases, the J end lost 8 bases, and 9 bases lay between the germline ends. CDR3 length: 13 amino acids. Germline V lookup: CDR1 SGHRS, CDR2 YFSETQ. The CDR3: CASSLASGDEQFF. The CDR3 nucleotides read TGCGCCAGCAGCTTGGCAAGTGGAGATGAGCAGTTCTTC.

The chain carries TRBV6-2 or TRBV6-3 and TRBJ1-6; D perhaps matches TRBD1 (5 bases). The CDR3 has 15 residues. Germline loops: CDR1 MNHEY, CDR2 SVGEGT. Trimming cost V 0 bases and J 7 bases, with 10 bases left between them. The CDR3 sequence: CASSYSLGRNSPLHF. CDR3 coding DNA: TGTGCCAGCAGTTACTCGTTGGGGCGAAATTCACCCCTCCACTTT.

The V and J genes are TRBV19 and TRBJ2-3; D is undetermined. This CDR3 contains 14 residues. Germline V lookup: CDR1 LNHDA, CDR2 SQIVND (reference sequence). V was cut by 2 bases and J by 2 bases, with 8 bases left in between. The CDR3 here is CASSISGNTDTQYF. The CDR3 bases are TGTGCCAGTAGTATATCCGGAAACACAGATACGCAGTATTTT. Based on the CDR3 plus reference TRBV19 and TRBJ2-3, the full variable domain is DGGITQSPKYLFRKEGQNVTLSCEQNLNHDAMYWYRQDPGQGLRLIYYSQIVNDFQKGDIAEGYSVSREKKESFPLTVTSAQKNPTAFYLCASSISGNTDTQYFGPGTRLTVL.

This CDR3 reads CASSPGDFYEQYF. For the CDR3, the DNA is TGTGCCAGCAGTCCAGGGGACTTCTACGAGCAGTACTTC. The chain uses TRBV27 and TRBJ2-7; the D gene could be TRBD1 or TRBD2 (6 bases each). CDR1 MNHEY and CDR2 SMNVEV come from the germline V gene (reference sequence). V gave up 5 bases and J gave up 3 bases, with 11 bases separating them. The CDR3 covers 13 residues.

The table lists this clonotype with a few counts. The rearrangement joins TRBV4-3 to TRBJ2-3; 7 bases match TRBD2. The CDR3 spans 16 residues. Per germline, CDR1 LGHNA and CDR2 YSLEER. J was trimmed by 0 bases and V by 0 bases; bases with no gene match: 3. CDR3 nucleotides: TGCGCCAGCAGCCAAGACGCAGCGGGGAGCACAGATACGCAGTATTTT. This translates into CASSQDAAGSTDTQYF.

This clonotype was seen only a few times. CDR3: CASSPRVAELFF. As DNA, the CDR3 is TGTGCCAGCAGCCCCCGAGTAGCGGAGCTGTTTTTT. V is TRBV7-9 and J is TRBJ2-2; D call uncertain. The CDR3 is made up of 12 amino acids. Germline V CDR1 and CDR2: SEHNR, FQNEAQ (reference sequence). Trimming shortened V by 5 bases and J by 10 bases, and 11 bases separated the two germline ends.

The CDR3 DNA is TGTGCCAGCAGTTTAAGGGTGTTCGCCTACGAGCAGTACTTC. Translation gives CASSLRVFAYEQYF. V is TRBV27 and J is TRBJ2-7; no definite D call. Per germline, CDR1 MNHEY and CDR2 SMNVEV (reference sequence). The length of the CDR3 is 14 residues. Trimming left V 2 bases short and J 2 bases short, with 10 bases between.

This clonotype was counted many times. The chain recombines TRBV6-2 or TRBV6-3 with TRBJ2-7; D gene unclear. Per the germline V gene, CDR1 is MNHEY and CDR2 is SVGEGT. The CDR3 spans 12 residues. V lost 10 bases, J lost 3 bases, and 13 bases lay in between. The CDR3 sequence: CATEGMGYEQYF. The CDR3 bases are TGTGCCACGGAAGGGATGGGCTACGAGCAGTACTTC.

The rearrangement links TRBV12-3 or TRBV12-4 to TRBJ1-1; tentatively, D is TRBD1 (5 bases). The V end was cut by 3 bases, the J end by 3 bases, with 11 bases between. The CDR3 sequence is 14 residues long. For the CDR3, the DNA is TGTGCCAGCAGTTTCGGGTGGGGGGACACTGAAGCTTTCTTT. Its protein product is CASSFGWGDTEAFF.

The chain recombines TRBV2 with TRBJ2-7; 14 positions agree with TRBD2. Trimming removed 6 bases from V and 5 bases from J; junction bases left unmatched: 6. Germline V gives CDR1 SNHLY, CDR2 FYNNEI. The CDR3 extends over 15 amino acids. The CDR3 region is CASRAGLAGGNEQYF. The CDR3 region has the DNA TGTGCCAGCAGGGCCGGACTAGCGGGAGGCAACGAGCAGTACTTC.

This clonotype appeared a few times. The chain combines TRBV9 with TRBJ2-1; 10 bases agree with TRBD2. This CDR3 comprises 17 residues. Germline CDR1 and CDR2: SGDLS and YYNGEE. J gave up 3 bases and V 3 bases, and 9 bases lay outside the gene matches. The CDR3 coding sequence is TGTGCCAGCAGCGACGACGGTAGCGGGGGGATCTACAATGAGCAGTTCTTC. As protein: CASSDDGSGGIYNEQFF.

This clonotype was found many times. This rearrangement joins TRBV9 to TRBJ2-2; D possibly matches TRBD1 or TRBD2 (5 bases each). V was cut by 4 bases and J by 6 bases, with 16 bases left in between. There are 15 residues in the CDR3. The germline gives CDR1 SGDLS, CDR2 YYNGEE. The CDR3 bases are TGTGCCAGCAGCCCGGAGGAGTGGGACGCCGGGGAGCTGTTTTTT. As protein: CASSPEEWDAGELFF.

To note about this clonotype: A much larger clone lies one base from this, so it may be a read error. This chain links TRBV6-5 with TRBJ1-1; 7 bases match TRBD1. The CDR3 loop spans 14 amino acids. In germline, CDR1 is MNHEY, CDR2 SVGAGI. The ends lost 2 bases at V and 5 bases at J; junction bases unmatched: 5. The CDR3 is CASSYPQGGTEAFF. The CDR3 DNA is TGTGCCAGCAGTTACCCCCAGGGGGGGACTGAAGCTTTCTTT.